These 23 T cell receptor beta chains were sequenced from one sample in a study of identical twins. TCRdb ran MiXCR on the 5' RACE reads and lists one entry per CDR3 protein. The data show under 300,000 distinct CDR3 sequences, about an eighth seen once. Source material: memory (CD45RO+) T cells sorted from blood. The receptors originated from a woman aged 18 to 35 in good health.

This clonotype came up many times. The rearrangement links TRBV5-1 to TRBJ2-7, with no clear D. V gave up 0 bases and J gave up 3 bases, with 1 base separating them. This CDR3 has 11 residues. The germline V gene has CDR1 SGHRS and CDR2 YFSETQ. The CDR3 loop is CASSLDYEQYF. The CDR3 DNA follows: TGCGCCAGCAGCTTGGACTACGAGCAGTACTTC. The entire variable domain, with the rest obtained from reference TRBV5-1 and TRBJ2-7, is as follows: KAGVTQTPRYLIKTRGQQVTLSCSPISGHRSVSWYQQTPGQGLQFLFEYFSETQRNKGNFPGRFSGRQFSNSRSEMNVSTLELGDSALYLCASSLDYEQYFGPGTRLTVT.

This clonotype appeared many times. The genes are TRBV10-3 and TRBJ2-3, with TRBD2 as a possible D gene (6 bases). The CDR3 is 11 residues long. Trimming shortened V by 8 bases and J by 6 bases, and 9 bases separated the two germline ends. Germline V lookup: CDR1 ENHRY, CDR2 SYGVKD. The CDR3 nucleotides are TGTGCCATCGGAGGGGCTGATACGCAGTATTTT. Protein: CAIGGADTQYF.

The genes are TRBV10-3 and TRBJ2-3, with 8 bases identical to TRBD2. Germline trimming cut 7 bases from V and 3 bases from J; bases unmatched to any gene: 6. Germline V gene data show CDR1 as ENHRY and CDR2 as SYGVKD. The length of the CDR3 is 14 residues. CDR3 sequence reads: CAITPGGATDTQYF. Written as DNA, the CDR3 is TGTGCCATCACCCCCGGGGGGGCGACAGATACGCAGTATTTT.

The chain links TRBV10-2 to TRBJ2-7; D remains unclear. Trimming removed 6 bases from V and 3 bases from J, with 15 bases in between. The CDR3 totals 14 residues. Germline CDR1 reads WSHSY; CDR2 reads SAAADI. CDR3 in amino acids: CASRPPIPGYEQYF. CDR3 nucleotide sequence: TGCGCCAGCAGGCCCCCTATCCCGGGCTACGAGCAGTACTTC.

This chain joins TRBV5-1 and TRBJ2-7; 13 bases align to TRBD2. Germline CDR1 is SGHRS and CDR2 is YFSETQ. V was clipped by 1 base and J by 2 bases; unmatched bases: 12. This CDR3 is 19 amino acids long. This CDR3 reads CASSLSGTGGLAGPYEQYF. In DNA form, the CDR3 reads TGCGCCAGCAGCTTGTCCGGGACAGGGGGACTAGCGGGACCCTACGAGCAGTACTTC.

The table lists this clonotype with a few counts. The J gene is TRBJ2-7, the V gene TRBV27, with D hard to call. The CDR3 has 15 amino acids. Looked up from germline, CDR1 is MNHEY and CDR2 is SMNVEV (reference sequence). The ends were cut back, 2 bases at V and 7 bases at J, with 18 bases in the middle. The CDR3 sequence: CASSLAVGRAFEQYF. In nucleotides, the CDR3 is TGTGCCAGCAGTTTAGCTGTTGGACGGGCATTTGAGCAGTACTTC.

This clonotype has just a few counts. This chain joins TRBV18 and TRBJ1-4, with TRBD1 matching over 8 bases. The junction had 7 bases not matched to a gene; V was cut back by 3 bases and J by 7 bases. This CDR3 has 15 residues. Germline V gene data show CDR1 as KGHSH and CDR2 as LQKENI. The CDR3 DNA follows: TGTGCCAGCTCACCTGGACAGGGCATTATTGAAAAACTGTTTTTT. It translates to CASSPGQGIIEKLFF.

The chain carries TRBV6-1 and TRBJ1-1; D is uncertain. CDR1 is MNHNS and CDR2 is SASEGT in the germline V gene. Trimming took 3 bases from V and 9 from J, leaving 11 bases between them. This CDR3 comprises 12 residues. CDR3 in amino acids: CASSEGFRKAFF. The DNA of the CDR3 is TGTGCCAGCAGTGAGGGGTTTCGGAAAGCTTTCTTT.

V and J are TRBV21-1 and TRBJ1-2; TRBD1 is the table's D call, not checked against the DNA. TRBV21-1 is assigned pseudogene status. The CDR3 totals 17 residues. The CDR3 loop reads CASSNRSGTGDPYGYTF. The DNA of the CDR3 is TGTGCCAGCAGCAACCGATCCGGGACAGGGGATCCCTATGGCTACACCTTC.

For the CDR3, the DNA is TGTGCCAGCAGTGTAACCGGGACAGCAAACAATGAGCAGTTCTTC. As protein: CASSVTGTANNEQFF. The chain combines TRBV6-1 with TRBJ2-1; 7 nucleotides line up with TRBD1. Germline CDR1 reads MNHNS; CDR2 reads SASEGT. The CDR3 spans 15 residues. J was trimmed by 5 bases and V by 4 bases; bases with no gene match: 8.

This clonotype has at least ten counts. The chain couples TRBV29-1 to TRBJ1-1; D might be TRBD1 (5 bases). Trimming took off 4 bases at V and 4 bases at J, with 13 bases between the two ends. Germline V gives CDR1 SQVTM, CDR2 ANQGSEA. CDR3 length: 13 amino acids. As DNA, the CDR3 is TGCAGCGTTGCATTTACCGGGGCCACTGAAGCTTTCTTT. It translates to CSVAFTGATEAFF.

The chain joins TRBV4-1 to TRBJ2-1; D uncertain. Trimming removed 4 bases at V and 6 bases at J, with 13 bases between. CDR1 and CDR2 (germline): MGHRA, YSYEKL. The CDR3 totals 14 residues. The CDR3 sequence is CASSPLLRRNEQFF. The CDR3 DNA reads as TGCGCCAGCAGCCCTTTGCTGCGGCGCAATGAGCAGTTCTTC.

This clonotype has just a few counts. V is TRBV2 and J is TRBJ2-3; unclear D gene. The ends were cut back, 8 bases at V and 0 bases at J, with 9 bases in the middle. In germline, CDR1 is SNHLY, CDR2 FYNNEI. The CDR3 covers 13 residues. Here the CDR3 reads CASVRPSTDTQYF. The CDR3, as DNA: TGTGCCAGCGTGAGACCGAGCACAGATACGCAGTATTTT.

In its sample, this clonotype was seen many times. The chain links TRBV5-1 to TRBJ2-3, with D maybe TRBD1 (5 bases). V lost 5 bases, J lost 0 bases, and 7 bases lay in between. The CDR3 runs to 13 residues. CDR1 and CDR2 (germline): SGHRS, YFSETQ. The CDR3 loop reads CASRQDSTDTQYF. CDR3 nucleotides: TGCGCCAGCAGACAGGACAGCACAGATACGCAGTATTTT.

This clonotype was picked up many times. This chain connects TRBV2 to TRBJ2-1, with 13 bases fitting TRBD2. V lost 9 bases to trimming and J lost 9 bases; unmatched junction nucleotides: 20. The germline CDR1 and CDR2 sequences are SNHLY and FYNNEI. The CDR3 has 18 amino acids. DNA of the CDR3: TGTGCCAGTATCAGAGAAACTAGCGGGAGGGCCGGTCGGGGTGAGCAGTTCTTC. Translated: CASIRETSGRAGRGEQFF.

This clonotype has a handful of counts. The V call is TRBV5-8, the J call TRBJ1-1; TRBD1 matches at 9 bases. Germline V lookup: CDR1 SGHTS, CDR2 YDEGEE. This CDR3 contains 15 residues. Trimming removed 4 bases from V and 4 bases from J; junction bases left unmatched: 8. The CDR3 nucleotides read TGTGCCAGCAGCCTAGGGACAGGGCTAGGCACTGAAGCTTTCTTT. It yields the protein CASSLGTGLGTEAFF.

Notes on this clonotype: Mismatch with germline at one junction end may stem from a read error. The chain employs TRBV6-2 or TRBV6-3 and TRBJ2-4; 7 bases fit TRBD2. This CDR3 contains 17 residues. The germline CDR1 and CDR2 sequences are MNHEY and SVGEGT. The CDR3 loop is CASSYSWRETSKIIQYF. DNA of the CDR3: TGTGCCAGCAGTTACTCTTGGCGGGAGACTTCCAAAATCATTCAGTACTTC.

This clonotype has a handful of counts. The rearrangement links TRBV21-1 to TRBJ2-7. TRBV21-1 is a known pseudogene. The CDR3 consists of 14 residues. The CDR3 coding sequence is TGTGCCAGCAGAAAGGTTCGGGTGACCTACGAGCAGTACTTC. Its translation is CASRKVRVTYEQYF.

This chain uses TRBV20-1 with TRBJ2-1; D is undetermined. V was trimmed by 6 bases and J by 6 bases, leaving 21 bases between them. Germline lookup yields CDR1 DFQATT and CDR2 SNEGSKA (reference sequence). The CDR3 has 15 amino acids. The CDR3 DNA is TGCAGTGCCAAACCTCTAGTAGGAGTTGGCAATGAGCAGTTCTTC. It yields the protein CSAKPLVGVGNEQFF.

V and J are TRBV30 and TRBJ1-2, with D perhaps TRBD1 (5 bases). Germline assignment: CDR1 GTSNPN and CDR2 SVGIG (reference sequence). CDR3 length: 14 residues. With 0 bases removed from V and 3 bases from J, the gap between germline ends came to 11 bases. CDR3 protein: CAWSVSRGHYGYTF. The CDR3 DNA is TGTGCCTGGAGTGTAAGTCGGGGACACTATGGCTACACCTTC. The whole variable domain, filled in from reference TRBV30 and TRBJ1-2, reads SQTIHQWPATLVQPVGSPLSLECTVEGTSNPNLYWYRQAAGRGLQLLFYSVGIGQISSEVPQNLSASRPQDRQFILSSKKLLLSDSGFYLCAWSVSRGHYGYTFGSGTRLTVV.

This clonotype was counted a few times. J is TRBJ1-6 and V is TRBV7-9, with unresolved D. V lost 1 base and J 12 bases, leaving 13 bases between the germline ends. Germline loops: CDR1 SEHNR, CDR2 FQNEAQ (reference sequence). The CDR3 consists of 14 residues. The DNA for the CDR3 is TGTGCCAGCAGCTTAGATGGGGAAAAAAGACCCCTCCACTTT. Its translation: CASSLDGEKRPLHF. The whole variable domain, remainder taken from reference TRBV7-9 and TRBJ1-6, is DTGVSQNPRHKITKRGQNVTFRCDPISEHNRLYWYRQTLGQGPEFLTYFQNEAQLEKSRLLSDRFSAERPKGSFSTLEIQRTEQGDSAMYLCASSLDGEKRPLHFGNGTRLTVT.

V and J are TRBV20-1 and TRBJ1-2; D gene ambiguous. V lost 5 bases, J lost 8 bases, and 12 bases lay in between. The CDR3 spans 11 residues. Germline values: CDR1 DFQATT, CDR2 SNEGSKA (reference sequence). The CDR3 sequence: CSASLRGGYTF. In DNA form, the CDR3 reads TGCAGTGCTTCCTTGAGAGGCGGCTACACCTTC.

The chain's CDR3 is CASSLSGGYGELFF. The CDR3 DNA reads TGTGCCAGCAGTTTATCAGGGGGCTACGGGGAGCTGTTTTTT. The genes are TRBV28 and TRBJ2-2; 8 nucleotides line up with TRBD1. Germline V gene data show CDR1 as MDHEN and CDR2 as SYDVKM. The junction had 2 bases not matched to a gene; V was cut back by 1 base and J by 7 bases. The CDR3 is made up of 14 amino acids.